This entry lists 12 T cell receptor beta chains sequenced from one sample in a study of long-term antiretroviral therapy in people with HIV. Survey-level resolution applied to immunoSEQ assay v3.0. The data were produced by immunoSEQ multiplex PCR, yet TCRdb's version contains in-frame clones alone and is incomplete. This table holds about 17,000 clones, 76% found once. The source was unsorted PBMCs, collected 2.5 years before starting antiretroviral therapy. The receptor source for this set is a woman aged 50 to 65 with HIV.

This clone has only a few counts. The rearrangement joins TRBV19 to TRBJ2-7; D is unclear. The CDR3 spans 13 residues. Germline values: CDR1 LNHDA, CDR2 SQIVND (reference sequence). V shed 5 bases and J shed 3 bases, with 11 bases lying between them. CDR3 sequence reads: CASSGNVGYEQYF. CDR3 DNA: TGTGCCAGTAGTGGAAATGTGGGCTACGAGCAGTACTTC.

The chain uses TRBV2 and TRBJ1-1; D is unclear. In germline, CDR1 is SNHLY, CDR2 FYNNEI. The CDR3 is 14 amino acids. V was shortened by 4 bases and J by 2 bases, with 11 bases between the two germline ends. The CDR3 nucleotides read TGTGCCAGCAGTGTTGGGAGGTTTAACACTGAAGCTTTCTTT. It specifies CASSVGRFNTEAFF.

The rearrangement links TRBV19 to TRBJ2-5; TRBD1 matches 9 bases. The germline gives CDR1 LNHDA, CDR2 SQIVND (reference sequence). The CDR3 runs to 16 residues. The V and J ends lost 3 bases and 2 bases, in that order; junction bases with no gene match: 7. Here the CDR3 DNA reads TGTGCCAGTAGTATTGGTGGGACAGGGCTTCAAGAGACCCAGTACTTC. Amino acid sequence: CASSIGGTGLQETQYF.

This chain joins TRBV7-8 and TRBJ2-3; 9 bases are a match to TRBD1. Looked up from germline, CDR1 is SGHVS and CDR2 is FQNEAQ. The CDR3 consists of 14 residues. J was trimmed by 4 bases and V by 6 bases; bases with no gene match: 5. Here the CDR3 reads CASREQGAADTQYF. DNA of the CDR3: TGTGCCAGCAGGGAACAGGGGGCCGCAGATACGCAGTATTTT.

For the CDR3, the DNA is TGTGCCAGCAGCGCAACGGACAAAAACACCGGGGAGCTGTTTTTT. The encoded protein is CASSATDKNTGELFF. The chain links TRBV9 to TRBJ2-2; tentative D call: TRBD1 (5 bases). In germline, CDR1 is SGDLS, CDR2 YYNGEE. V gave up 3 bases and J gave up 2 bases, with 11 bases separating them. The CDR3 totals 15 residues. The complete variable domain, with remaining parts taken from reference TRBV9 and TRBJ2-2, reads DSGVTQTPKHLITATGQRVTLRCSPRSGDLSVYWYQQSLDQGLQFLIQYYNGEERAKGNILERFSAQQFPDLHSELNLSSLELGDSALYFCASSATDKNTGELFFGEGSRLTVL.

The chain joins TRBV12-5 to TRBJ2-1, with D tentatively TRBD1 (6 bases). Germline CDR1 reads LGHNT; CDR2 reads FRNRAP. V gave up 1 base and J gave up 0 bases, with 13 bases separating them. The CDR3 runs to 17 residues. Here the CDR3 DNA reads TGTGCTAGTGGTTTGGCAACCACAGGGAGCTCCTACAATGAGCAGTTCTTC. Protein: CASGLATTGSSYNEQFF.

The rearrangement joins TRBV2 to TRBJ2-7; 7 bases match TRBD2. The CDR3 length is 12 residues. The ends lost 7 bases at V and 5 bases at J; junction bases unmatched: 5. Germline values: CDR1 SNHLY, CDR2 FYNNEI. In DNA form, the CDR3 reads TGTGCCAGCACACGGGCGGGGGACGAGCAGTACGTC. Translating it yields CASTRAGDEQYV.

This chain joins TRBV18 and TRBJ1-2, with D hard to call. Trimming stripped 0 bases from V and 1 base from J, with 12 bases between. The CDR3 sequence is 16 residues long. The germline V gene encodes CDR1 KGHSH and CDR2 LQKENI. Here the CDR3 DNA reads TGTGCCAGCTCACCACCGCTTGGAACCCTTAACTATGGCTACACCTTC. Translation gives CASSPPLGTLNYGYTF.

By proportion, this clone is medium-sized. V is TRBV10-3 and J is TRBJ1-3; TRBD1 aligns across 8 bases. In germline, CDR1 is ENHRY, CDR2 SYGVKD. With V trimmed by 3 bases and J by 4 bases, 5 bases remained unmatched. The CDR3 is 15 residues long. In DNA form, the CDR3 reads TGTGCCATCAGTGATCCGGACAGGGAGGGAAACACCATATATTTT. Translation: CAISDPDREGNTIYF.

The CDR3 nucleotides are TGCGCCAGCAGGAAACAGGGCATGAACACTGAAGCTTTCTTT. Its translation: CASRKQGMNTEAFF. The V gene is TRBV10-2, the J gene TRBJ1-1, with TRBD1 as a possible D gene (6 bases). The germline gives CDR1 WSHSY, CDR2 SAAADI. The germline V and J ends were trimmed by 6 bases and 0 bases, with 11 bases remaining between them. This CDR3 has 14 amino acids.

This chain links TRBV19 with TRBJ2-3; perhaps TRBD1 as D (6 bases). The CDR3 is 16 residues long. V was clipped by 5 bases and J by 4 bases, with 19 bases between them. CDR1 is LNHDA and CDR2 is SQIVND in the germline V gene (reference sequence). CDR3 in amino acids: CASSPEGVVGPDTQYF. CDR3 bases: TGTGCCAGTAGTCCCGAGGGGGTCGTCGGTCCAGATACGCAGTATTTT.

The V and J genes are TRBV5-1 and TRBJ2-5; TRBD2 matches 8 bases. Per germline, CDR1 SGHRS and CDR2 YFSETQ. After removal of 0 bases from V and 2 bases from J, the junction contained 6 bases not matched to a gene. There are 16 residues in the CDR3. CDR3 amino acids: CASSLGAGGYQETQYF. CDR3 coding DNA: TGCGCCAGCAGCTTGGGTGCGGGGGGTTATCAAGAGACCCAGTACTTC.